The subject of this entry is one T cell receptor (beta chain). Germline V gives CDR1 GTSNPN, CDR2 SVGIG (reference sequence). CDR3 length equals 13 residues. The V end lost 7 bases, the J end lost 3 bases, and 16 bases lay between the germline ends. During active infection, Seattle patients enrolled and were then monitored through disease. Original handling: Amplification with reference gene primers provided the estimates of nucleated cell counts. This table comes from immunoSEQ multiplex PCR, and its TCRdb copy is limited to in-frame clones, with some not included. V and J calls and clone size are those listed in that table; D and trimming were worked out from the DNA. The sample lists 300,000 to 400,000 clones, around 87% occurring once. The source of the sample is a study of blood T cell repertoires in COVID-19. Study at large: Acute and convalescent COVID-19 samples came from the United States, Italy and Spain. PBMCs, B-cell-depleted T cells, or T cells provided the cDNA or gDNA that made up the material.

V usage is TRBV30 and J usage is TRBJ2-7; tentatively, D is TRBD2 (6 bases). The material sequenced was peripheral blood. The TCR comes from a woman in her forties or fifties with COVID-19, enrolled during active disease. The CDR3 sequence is CAFERGFGYEQYF. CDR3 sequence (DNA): TGTGCCTTCGAACGGGGGTTCGGCTACGAGCAGTACTTC.